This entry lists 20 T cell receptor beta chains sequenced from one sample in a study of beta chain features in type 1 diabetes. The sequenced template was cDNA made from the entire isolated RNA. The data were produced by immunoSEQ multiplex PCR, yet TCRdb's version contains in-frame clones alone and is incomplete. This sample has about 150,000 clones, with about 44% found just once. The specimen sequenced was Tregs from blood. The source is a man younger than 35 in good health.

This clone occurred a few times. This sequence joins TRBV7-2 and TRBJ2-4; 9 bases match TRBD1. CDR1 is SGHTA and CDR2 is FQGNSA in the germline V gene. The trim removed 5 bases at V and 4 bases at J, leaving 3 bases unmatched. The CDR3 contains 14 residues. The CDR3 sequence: CASSMGQGKNIQYF. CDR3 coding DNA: TGTGCCAGCAGCATGGGACAGGGAAAAAACATTCAGTACTTC.

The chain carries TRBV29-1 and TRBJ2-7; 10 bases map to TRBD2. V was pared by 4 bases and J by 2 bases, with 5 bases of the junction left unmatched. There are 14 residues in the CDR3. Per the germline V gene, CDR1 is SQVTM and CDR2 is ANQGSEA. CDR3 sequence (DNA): TGCAGCGTTGTTTGGACTAGCGGTACCTACGAGCAGTACTTC. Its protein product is CSVVWTSGTYEQYF.

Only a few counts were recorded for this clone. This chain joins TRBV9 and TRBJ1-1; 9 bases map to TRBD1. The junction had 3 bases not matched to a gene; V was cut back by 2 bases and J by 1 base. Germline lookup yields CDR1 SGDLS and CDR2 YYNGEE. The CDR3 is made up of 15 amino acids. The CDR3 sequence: CASSVLGQGNTEAFF. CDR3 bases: TGTGCCAGCAGCGTGCTGGGACAGGGGAACACTGAAGCTTTCTTT.

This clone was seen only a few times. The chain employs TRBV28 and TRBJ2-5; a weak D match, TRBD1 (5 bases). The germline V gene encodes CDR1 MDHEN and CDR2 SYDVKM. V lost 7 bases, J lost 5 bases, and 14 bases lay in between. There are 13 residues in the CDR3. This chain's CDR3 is CASNFLKGETQYF. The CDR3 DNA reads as TGTGCCAGCAATTTTCTGAAGGGGGAGACCCAGTACTTC.

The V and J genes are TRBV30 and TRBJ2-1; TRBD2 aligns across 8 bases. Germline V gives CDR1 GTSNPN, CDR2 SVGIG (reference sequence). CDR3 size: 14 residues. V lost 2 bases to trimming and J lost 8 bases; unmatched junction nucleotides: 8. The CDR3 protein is CAWSPWAGGHEQFF. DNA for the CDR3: TGTGCCTGGAGTCCTTGGGCGGGGGGCCATGAGCAGTTCTTC.

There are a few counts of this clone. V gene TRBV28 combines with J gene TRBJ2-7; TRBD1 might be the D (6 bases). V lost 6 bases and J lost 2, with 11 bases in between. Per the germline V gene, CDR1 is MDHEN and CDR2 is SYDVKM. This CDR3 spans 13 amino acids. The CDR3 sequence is CASSLTGTYEQYF. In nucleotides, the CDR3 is TGTGCCAGCAGCCTGACAGGAACCTACGAGCAGTACTTC.

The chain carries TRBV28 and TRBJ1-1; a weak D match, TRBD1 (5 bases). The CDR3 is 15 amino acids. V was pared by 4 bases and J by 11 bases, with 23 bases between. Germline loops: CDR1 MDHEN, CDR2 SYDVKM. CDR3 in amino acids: CASSSPGRWDLFAFF. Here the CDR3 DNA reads TGTGCCAGCAGTTCGCCAGGGCGGTGGGATCTCTTTGCTTTCTTT.

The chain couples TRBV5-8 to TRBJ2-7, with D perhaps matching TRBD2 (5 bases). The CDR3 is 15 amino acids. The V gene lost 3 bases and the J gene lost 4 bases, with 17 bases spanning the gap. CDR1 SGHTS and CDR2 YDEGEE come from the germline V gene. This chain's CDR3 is CASSYRLEVRYEQYF. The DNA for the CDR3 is TGTGCCAGCAGCTATCGGTTGGAGGTTCGGTACGAGCAGTACTTC.

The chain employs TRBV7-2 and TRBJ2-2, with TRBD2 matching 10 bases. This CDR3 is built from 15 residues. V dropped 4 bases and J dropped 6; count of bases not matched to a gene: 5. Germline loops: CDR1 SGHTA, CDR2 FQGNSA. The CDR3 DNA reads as TGTGCCAGCAGCTCGGGACTAGCGAGGGCCGGGGAGCTGTTTTTT. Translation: CASSSGLARAGELFF.

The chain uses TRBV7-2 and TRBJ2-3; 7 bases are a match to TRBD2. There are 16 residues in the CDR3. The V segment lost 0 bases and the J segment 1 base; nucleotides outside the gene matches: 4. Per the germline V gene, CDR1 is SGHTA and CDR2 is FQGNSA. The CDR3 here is CASSLAGRGGTDTQYF. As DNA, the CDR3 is TGTGCCAGCAGCTTAGCGGGACGGGGGGGCACAGATACGCAGTATTTT.

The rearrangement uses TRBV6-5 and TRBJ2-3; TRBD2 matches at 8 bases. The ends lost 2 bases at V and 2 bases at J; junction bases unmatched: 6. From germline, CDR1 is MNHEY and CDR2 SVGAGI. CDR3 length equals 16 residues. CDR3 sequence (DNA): TGTGCCAGCAGTTACCGGGGGGGTCCCTCCACAGATACGCAGTATTTT. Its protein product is CASSYRGGPSTDTQYF.

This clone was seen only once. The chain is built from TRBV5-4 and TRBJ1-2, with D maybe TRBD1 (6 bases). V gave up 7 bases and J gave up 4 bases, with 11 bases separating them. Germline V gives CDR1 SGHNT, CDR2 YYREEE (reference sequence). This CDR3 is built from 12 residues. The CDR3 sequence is CASGEQGYGYTF. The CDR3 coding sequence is TGTGCCAGCGGGGAACAGGGCTATGGCTACACCTTC.

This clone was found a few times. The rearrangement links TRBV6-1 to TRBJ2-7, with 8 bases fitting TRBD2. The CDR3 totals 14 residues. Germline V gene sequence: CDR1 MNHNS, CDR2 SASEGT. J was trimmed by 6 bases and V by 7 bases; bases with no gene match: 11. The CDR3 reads CASTERGGPFEQYF. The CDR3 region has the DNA TGTGCCAGCACCGAACGGGGGGGGCCGTTCGAGCAGTACTTC.

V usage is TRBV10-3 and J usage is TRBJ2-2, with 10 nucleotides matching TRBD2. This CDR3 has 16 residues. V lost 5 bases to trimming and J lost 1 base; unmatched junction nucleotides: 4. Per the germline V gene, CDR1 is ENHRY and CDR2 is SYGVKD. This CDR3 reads CAISPSGGQNTGELFF. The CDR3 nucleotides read TGTGCCATCAGTCCTAGCGGGGGCCAGAACACCGGGGAGCTGTTTTTT.

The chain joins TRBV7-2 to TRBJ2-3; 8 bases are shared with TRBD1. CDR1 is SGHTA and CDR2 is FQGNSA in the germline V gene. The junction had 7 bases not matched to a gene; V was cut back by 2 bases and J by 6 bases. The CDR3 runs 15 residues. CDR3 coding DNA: TGTGCCAGCAGCTTACGACAGGGGAAAAAGGATACGCAGTATTTT. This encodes CASSLRQGKKDTQYF.

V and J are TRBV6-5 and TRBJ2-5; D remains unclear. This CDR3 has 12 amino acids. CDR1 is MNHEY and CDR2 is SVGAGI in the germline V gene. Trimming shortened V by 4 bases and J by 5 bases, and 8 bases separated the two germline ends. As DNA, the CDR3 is TGTGCCAGCAGTTCCCCGAGGGAGACCCAGTACTTC. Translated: CASSSPRETQYF.

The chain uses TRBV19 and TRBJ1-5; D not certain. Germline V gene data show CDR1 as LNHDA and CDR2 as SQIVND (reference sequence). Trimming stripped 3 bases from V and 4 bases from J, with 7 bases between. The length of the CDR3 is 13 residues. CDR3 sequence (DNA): TGTGCCAGTAGTATTACCGAGAATCAGCCCCAGCATTTT. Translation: CASSITENQPQHF.

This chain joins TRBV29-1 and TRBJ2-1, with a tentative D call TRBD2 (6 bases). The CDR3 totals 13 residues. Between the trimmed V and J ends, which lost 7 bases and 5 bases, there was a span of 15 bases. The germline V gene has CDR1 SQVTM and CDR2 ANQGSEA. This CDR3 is CSGILGGDNEQFF. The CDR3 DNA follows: TGCAGCGGTATATTGGGAGGCGACAATGAGCAGTTCTTC.

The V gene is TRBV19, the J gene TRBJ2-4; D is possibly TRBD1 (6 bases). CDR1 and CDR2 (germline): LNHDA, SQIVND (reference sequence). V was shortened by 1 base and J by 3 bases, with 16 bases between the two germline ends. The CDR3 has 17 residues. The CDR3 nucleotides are TGTGCCAGTAGTATAGGGACAGTGGGTTACGGCAAAAACATTCAGTACTTC. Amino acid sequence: CASSIGTVGYGKNIQYF. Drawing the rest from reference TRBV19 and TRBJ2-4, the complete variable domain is DGGITQSPKYLFRKEGQNVTLSCEQNLNHDAMYWYRQDPGQGLRLIYYSQIVNDFQKGDIAEGYSVSREKKESFPLTVTSAQKNPTAFYLCASSIGTVGYGKNIQYFGAGTRLSVL.

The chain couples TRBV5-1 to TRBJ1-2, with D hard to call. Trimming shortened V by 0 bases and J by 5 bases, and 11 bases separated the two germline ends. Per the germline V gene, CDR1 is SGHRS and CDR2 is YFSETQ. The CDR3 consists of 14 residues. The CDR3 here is CASSLVLASYGYTF. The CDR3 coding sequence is TGCGCCAGCAGCTTGGTTTTGGCTTCATATGGCTACACCTTC. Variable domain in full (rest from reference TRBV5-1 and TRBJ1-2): KAGVTQTPRYLIKTRGQQVTLSCSPISGHRSVSWYQQTPGQGLQFLFEYFSETQRNKGNFPGRFSGRQFSNSRSEMNVSTLELGDSALYLCASSLVLASYGYTFGSGTRLTVV.